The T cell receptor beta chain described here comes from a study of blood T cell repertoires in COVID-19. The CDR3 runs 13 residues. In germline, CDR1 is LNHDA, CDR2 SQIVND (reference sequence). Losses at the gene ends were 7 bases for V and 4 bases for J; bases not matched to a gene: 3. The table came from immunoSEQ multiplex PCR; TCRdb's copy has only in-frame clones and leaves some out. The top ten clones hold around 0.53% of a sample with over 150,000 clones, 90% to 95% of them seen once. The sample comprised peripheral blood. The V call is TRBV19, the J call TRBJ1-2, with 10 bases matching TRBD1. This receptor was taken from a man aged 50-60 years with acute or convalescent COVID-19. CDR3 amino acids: CASNRDRGYGYTF. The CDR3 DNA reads TGTGCCAGTAACAGGGACAGGGGCTATGGCTACACCTTC.